This T cell receptor beta chain originates from a study of STAT5B mutations in CD4+ large granular lymphocyte leukemia. This CDR3 is built from 10 residues. Between the trimmed V and J ends, which lost 7 bases and 5 bases, there was a span of 6 bases. Germline V gene sequence: CDR1 SQVTM, CDR2 ANQGSEA. Study-wide results and limits: Top patient clones used TRBV06 genes more often: 8/27 versus 2/35 in controls.

About this clone itself: Its antigen remains unknown.

The table came from immunoSEQ multiplex PCR; TCRdb's copy has only in-frame clones and leaves some out. The sample holds tens of thousands of clones; around 81% are singletons and the top ten take 0.3% to 0.45%. Sequenced: CD4+ T cells from blood buffy coats. V gene TRBV29-1 combines with J gene TRBJ2-1, with D unclear. This TCR was sampled from a human donor in good health. CDR3 in amino acids: CSAEHNEQFF. The CDR3 DNA reads as TGCAGCGCAGAACACAATGAGCAGTTCTTC.